The clone carrying this T cell receptor beta chain was counted a single time. The data originate from a study of cytomegalovirus exposure and HLA in healthy donors. The PCR employed 60 Vbeta primers together with 13 Jbeta primers. Profiling relied on immunoSEQ multiplex PCR, and the TCRdb table lists in-frame clones only, not all of them. Among more than 85,000 clones listed, about 80% were seen once. CDR3 size: 14 residues. Trimming left V 4 bases short and J 5 bases short, with 12 bases between. Looked up from germline, CDR1 is SGHNT and CDR2 is YENEEA. The receptor's source is a woman aged 60-75 years in good health and CMV-seropositive. J is TRBJ2-1 and V is TRBV11-3, with D possibly being TRBD2 (6 bases). The specimen was PBMCs. The CDR3, as DNA: TGTGCCAGCAGCTCTGTTGGGGAGGACAATGAGCAGTTCTTC. This codes for CASSSVGEDNEQFF.